The rows below give T cell receptor beta chains drawn from one sample of a study of blood T cell repertoires in COVID-19. TCRdb's copy holds only in-frame clones and misses some; the assay was immunoSEQ multiplex PCR. Found here are approximately 170,000 clones, around four fifths of them singletons; the top ten hold approximately 12%. The material sequenced was peripheral blood. Source of these receptors: a man aged 70 or older who had recovered from COVID-19. CDR3s include the opening cysteine and the closing phenylalanine or tryptophan. D genes are given only for firm matches. Clone size is shown for a subset of rows, as once, few, many or a class of expanded clone.

D gene: TRBD2
clone size: once
J gene: TRBJ2-7
V gene: TRBV2
CDR3 protein: CASTSGSYEQYF
CDR3 DNA: TGTGCCAGCACTAGCGGGAGTTACGAGCAGTACTTC

D gene: TRBD2
clone size: -
J gene: TRBJ2-5
V gene: TRBV6-5
CDR3 protein: CACRLAITRGETQYF
CDR3 DNA: TGTGCCTGCAGACTAGCAATTACAAGGGGAGAGACCCAGTACTTC

D gene: TRBD1
clone size: -
J gene: TRBJ2-5
V gene: TRBV19
CDR3 protein: CASRGRGQETQYF
CDR3 DNA: TGTGCCAGTAGGGGCAGGGGGCAAGAGACCCAGTACTTC

D gene: -
clone size: -
J gene: TRBJ2-3
V gene: TRBV3-1/TRBV3-2
CDR3 protein: CASSQREVSQYF
CDR3 DNA: TGTGCCAGCAGCCAAAGGGAGGTGTCGCAGTATTTT

D gene: -
clone size: -
J gene: TRBJ2-7
V gene: TRBV5-4
CDR3 protein: CASSLSRDSDEQYF
CDR3 DNA: TGTGCCAGCAGCTTGAGCAGGGACTCTGACGAGCAGTACTTC

D gene: TRBD2
clone size: -
J gene: TRBJ2-1
V gene: TRBV19
CDR3 protein: CASSILGTSGNEQFF
CDR3 DNA: TGTGCCAGTAGTATCTTGGGGACTAGCGGAAATGAGCAGTTCTTC

D gene: TRBD2
clone size: once
J gene: TRBJ2-5
V gene: TRBV5-1
CDR3 protein: CASRRGTSGQQETQYF
CDR3 DNA: TGCGCCAGCCGCCGAGGGACTAGCGGGCAACAAGAGACCCAGTACTTC

D gene: -
clone size: -
J gene: TRBJ2-5
V gene: TRBV6-1
CDR3 protein: CASSDGQGETQYF
CDR3 DNA: TGTGCCAGCAGTGATGGGCAGGGGGAGACCCAGTACTTC

D gene: -
clone size: -
J gene: TRBJ2-7
V gene: TRBV11-1
CDR3 protein: CASSFNRDYEQYF
CDR3 DNA: TGTGCCAGCAGCTTCAACAGGGACTACGAGCAGTACTTC

D gene: TRBD1
clone size: -
J gene: TRBJ2-7
V gene: TRBV13
CDR3 protein: CASSLRQGAVGYEQYF
CDR3 DNA: TGTGCCAGCAGCCTCCGACAGGGGGCCGTGGGCTACGAGCAGTACTTC

D gene: -
clone size: once
J gene: TRBJ1-1
V gene: TRBV18
CDR3 protein: CASSKTPGHQNTEAFF
CDR3 DNA: TGTGCCAGCTCAAAAACCCCGGGACACCAGAACACTGAAGCTTTCTTT

D gene: -
clone size: -
J gene: TRBJ2-2
V gene: TRBV7-3
CDR3 protein: CASSPHPPQTGELFF
CDR3 DNA: TGTGCCAGCAGCCCACACCCCCCACAGACCGGGGAGCTGTTTTTT

D gene: -
clone size: -
J gene: TRBJ2-7
V gene: TRBV28
CDR3 protein: CASSIYYEQYF
CDR3 DNA: TGTGCCAGCAGTATCTATTACGAGCAGTACTTC

D gene: -
clone size: -
J gene: TRBJ2-5
V gene: TRBV3-1/TRBV3-2
CDR3 protein: CASISTRGSRQETQYF
CDR3 DNA: TGTGCCAGCATCTCGACAAGGGGTAGCAGACAAGAGACCCAGTACTTC

D gene: TRBD2
clone size: -
J gene: TRBJ2-1
V gene: TRBV20-1
CDR3 protein: CSASASGRVGSYNEQFF
CDR3 DNA: TGCAGTGCTAGTGCTAGCGGGAGGGTGGGCTCCTACAATGAGCAGTTCTTC